This T cell receptor (beta chain) was recorded in a study of cytotoxic CD8 clonotypes in ibrutinib-treated CLL. Overall study: Among responders, around 24 were partial and 2 complete; after median approximately 68 months, around 14 stayed remitted and roughly 12 progressed. Study observations and caveats: Public clonotypes showed up rarely, and on treatment they shrank or held steady.

Comment on this clone: The antigen is not known.

The V end lost 0 bases, the J end lost 1 base, and 16 bases lay between the germline ends. CDR1 is LGHNA and CDR2 is YSLEER in the germline V gene. The CDR3 is 17 amino acids. TCRdb's table, derived via immunoSEQ multiplex PCR, lists solely in-frame clones and lacks some. The sample has fewer than 150,000 clones, around 80% seen once. The specimen was PBMCs, collected after 24 months of ibrutinib treatment. This rearrangement joins TRBV4-3 to TRBJ2-7; D may be TRBD1 (5 bases). The origin of this receptor is a human donor with chronic lymphocytic leukemia. CDR3 region: CASSQEVQGVISYEQYF. The CDR3 DNA is TGCGCCAGCAGCCAAGAGGTTCAGGGCGTTATATCCTACGAGCAGTACTTC.